This T cell receptor beta chain was identified in a study of Ad26.COV2.S vaccination and SARS-CoV-2 variants. Study background: Donor was assigned to the Ad26.COV2.S arm of trial COV1001.

This clone was found once. Its specificity is unknown. Study-level results: Total responses of T cells may have been underestimated by the analyses of TCR breadth and depth.

Trimming stripped 6 bases from V and 4 bases from J, with 13 bases between. The germline gives CDR1 SGHDT, CDR2 YYEEEE. The CDR3 contains 13 residues. Profiling relied on immunoSEQ multiplex PCR, and the TCRdb table lists in-frame clones only, not all of them. The sample comprises around 450,000 clones, roughly nine tenths of which are singletons, and around 2.6% rests with the top ten. Noted treatment: over 15 received Ad26.COV2.S at low or high dose, single or two shots; five or six received placebo; per-sample allocation not given. The samples were gathered on day 63 after the first injection of vaccine or placebo.

The chain recombines TRBV5-6 with TRBJ2-5; D perhaps matches TRBD2 (6 bases). The clonotype comes from a person between 18 and 65 years old who received the Ad26.COV2.S COVID-19 vaccine or a placebo. The sequenced sample was peripheral blood, obtained in a trial of Ad26.COV2.S vaccine versus placebo. DNA of the CDR3: TGTGCCAGCAAAGGGAACGGGGGAGAGACCCAGTACTTC. Protein: CASKGNGGETQYF. Full variable domain (missing parts from reference TRBV5-6 and TRBJ2-5): DAGVTQSPTHLIKTRGQQVTLRCSPKSGHDTVSWYQQALGQGPQFIFQYYEEEERQRGNFPDRFSGHQFPNYSSELNVNALLLGDSALYLCASKGNGGETQYFGPGTRLLVL.